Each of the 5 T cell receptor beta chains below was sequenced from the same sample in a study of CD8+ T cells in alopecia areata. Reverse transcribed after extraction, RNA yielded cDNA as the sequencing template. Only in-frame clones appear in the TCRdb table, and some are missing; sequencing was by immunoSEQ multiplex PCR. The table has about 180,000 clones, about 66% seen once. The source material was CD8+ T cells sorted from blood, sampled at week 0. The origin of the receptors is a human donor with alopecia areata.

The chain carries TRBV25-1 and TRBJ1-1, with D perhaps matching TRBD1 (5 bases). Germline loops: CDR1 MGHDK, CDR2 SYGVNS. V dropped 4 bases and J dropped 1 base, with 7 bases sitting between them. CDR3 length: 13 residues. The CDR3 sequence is CASSVGANTEAFF. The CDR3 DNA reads TGTGCCAGCAGTGTAGGGGCGAACACTGAAGCTTTCTTT.

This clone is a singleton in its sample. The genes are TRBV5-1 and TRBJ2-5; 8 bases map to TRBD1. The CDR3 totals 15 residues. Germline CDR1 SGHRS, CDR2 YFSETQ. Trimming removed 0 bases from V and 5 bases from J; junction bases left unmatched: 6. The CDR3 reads CASSLVAGGMETQYF. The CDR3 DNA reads TGCGCCAGCAGCTTGGTGGCAGGGGGCATGGAGACCCAGTACTTC.

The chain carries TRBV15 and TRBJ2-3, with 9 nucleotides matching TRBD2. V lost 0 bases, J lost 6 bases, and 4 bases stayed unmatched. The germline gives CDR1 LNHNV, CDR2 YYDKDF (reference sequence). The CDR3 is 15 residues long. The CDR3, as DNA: TGTGCCACCAGCAGAGACCGCGGGGGGGGCGATACGCAGTATTTT. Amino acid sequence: CATSRDRGGGDTQYF.

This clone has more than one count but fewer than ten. This chain's CDR3 is CASGQGAGGYTF. The CDR3 bases are TGTGCCAGTGGACAGGGGGCTGGCGGCTACACCTTC. The chain couples TRBV19 to TRBJ1-2, with TRBD1 matching over 11 bases. Unmatched junction bases numbered 4, after V lost 8 bases and J lost 8 bases. This CDR3 is 12 amino acids long. Per germline, CDR1 LNHDA and CDR2 SQIVND (reference sequence).

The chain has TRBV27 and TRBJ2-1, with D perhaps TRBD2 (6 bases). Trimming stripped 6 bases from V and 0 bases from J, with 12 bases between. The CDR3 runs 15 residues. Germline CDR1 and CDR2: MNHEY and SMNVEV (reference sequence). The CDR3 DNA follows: TGTGCCAGCAGCGACCCCGGGGGCTCCTACAATGAGCAGTTCTTC. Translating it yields CASSDPGGSYNEQFF.